The next 10 T cell receptor beta chains were all read from a single sample in a study of glioma-infiltrating T cells after dendritic cell vaccination. Time point of the sample: after dendritic cell vaccination, including at tumor progression/relapse. Libraries were prepared by immunoSEQ multiplex PCR; TCRdb keeps only in-frame clonotypes and omits some of them. The data hold tens of thousands of clones, with more than 75% observed a single time. This specimen was blood, taken after dendritic cell vaccination. The receptor source for this set is a human donor with glioblastoma.

The J gene is TRBJ1-2, the V gene TRBV4-1; weak D call: TRBD1 (5 bases). The V gene lost 4 bases and the J gene lost 8 bases, with 23 bases spanning the gap. The germline CDR1 and CDR2 sequences are MGHRA and YSYEKL. The CDR3 totals 16 residues. The CDR3 loop is CASSRLPTEGQGGYTF. The CDR3 nucleotides are TGCGCCAGCAGCCGCCTCCCGACAGAAGGGCAGGGCGGCTACACCTTC.

V and J are TRBV18 and TRBJ2-3; D perhaps matches TRBD1 (6 bases). This CDR3 is 16 amino acids long. Looked up from germline, CDR1 is KGHSH and CDR2 is LQKENI. V dropped 4 bases and J dropped 5 bases, with 19 bases sitting between them. The CDR3 DNA reads as TGTGCCAGCTCACGGCGACAGGCGGTTGAGGTAGATACGCAGTATTTT. This sequence encodes CASSRRQAVEVDTQYF. The variable domain in full, completed from reference TRBV18 and TRBJ2-3, reads NAGVMQNPRHLVRRRGQEARLRCSPMKGHSHVYWYRQLPEEGLKFMVYLQKENIIDESGMPKERFSAEFPKEGPSILRIQQVVRGDSAAYFCASSRRQAVEVDTQYFGPGTRLTVL.

The chain employs TRBV5-8 and TRBJ1-4; D remains ambiguous. This CDR3 has 15 amino acids. CDR1 and CDR2 from the germline V gene are SGHTS and YDEGEE. V lost 4 bases and J lost 6, with 16 bases in between. The CDR3 region is CASSARQASYEKLFF. Written as DNA, the CDR3 is TGTGCCAGCAGCGCCAGACAAGCCTCATATGAAAAACTGTTTTTT.

The chain recombines TRBV11-2 with TRBJ1-4, with D tentatively TRBD1 (5 bases). Germline assignment: CDR1 SGHAT and CDR2 FQNNGV. There are 15 residues in the CDR3. V dropped 3 bases and J dropped 2 bases, with 10 bases sitting between them. The CDR3 sequence: CASSFGAKTNEKLFF. The CDR3 DNA follows: TGTGCCAGCAGCTTTGGGGCCAAGACTAATGAAAAACTGTTTTTT. Combining the CDR3 with reference TRBV11-2 and TRBJ1-4 gives the whole variable domain EAGVAQSPRYKIIEKRQSVAFWCNPISGHATLYWYQQILGQGPKLLIQFQNNGVVDDSQLPKDRFSAERLKGVDSTLKIQPAKLEDSAVYLCASSFGAKTNEKLFFGSGTQLSVL.

The chain has TRBV28 and TRBJ2-5; 10 positions agree with TRBD2. Germline values: CDR1 MDHEN, CDR2 SYDVKM. Trimming took 5 bases from V and 5 from J; bases not matched to a gene: 20. CDR3 length equals 19 residues. Written as DNA, the CDR3 is TGTGCCAGCAGTCAACGACTAGGACGGCAGGGACTAGCGTTGGAGACCCAGTACTTC. This gives the protein CASSQRLGRQGLALETQYF.

This chain joins TRBV7-9 and TRBJ2-7, with D perhaps TRBD1 (6 bases). Between the trimmed V and J ends, which lost 4 bases and 3 bases, there was a span of 10 bases. Germline-derived CDR1 and CDR2 are SEHNR and FQNEAQ (reference sequence). The CDR3 is 13 residues long. CDR3 protein: CASSYGQFYEQYF. DNA of the CDR3: TGTGCCAGCAGCTACGGACAGTTCTACGAGCAGTACTTC.

The chain couples TRBV7-2 to TRBJ1-5; 8 bases map to TRBD1. The length of the CDR3 is 17 residues. Germline assignment: CDR1 SGHTA and CDR2 FQGNSA. Unmatched junction bases numbered 10, after V lost 2 bases and J lost 4 bases. The CDR3 sequence is CASSLLGPTGGNQPQHF. The DNA of the CDR3 is TGTGCCAGCAGCTTATTAGGCCCTACAGGGGGTAATCAGCCCCAGCATTTT.

V usage is TRBV19 and J usage is TRBJ1-1; D not certain. Trimming left V 7 bases short and J 0 bases short, with 9 bases between. The V gene's germline CDR1 is LNHDA and CDR2 SQIVND (reference sequence). The CDR3 extends over 13 amino acids. CDR3 loop: CASNFNLNTEAFF. The DNA for the CDR3 is TGTGCCAGTAACTTCAACTTGAACACTGAAGCTTTCTTT.

This chain links TRBV10-3 with TRBJ1-5; 8 bases line up with TRBD1. The V and J ends lost 6 bases and 5 bases, in that order; junction bases with no gene match: 9. CDR1 and CDR2 (germline): ENHRY, SYGVKD. The CDR3 extends over 15 amino acids. In DNA, the CDR3 is TGTGCCATCAGCGAGGGACAGGTCACCGATCAGCCCCAGCATTTT. It codes for CAISEGQVTDQPQHF.

The V gene is TRBV2, the J gene TRBJ2-2; 8 bases align to TRBD2. Germline values: CDR1 SNHLY, CDR2 FYNNEI. The V segment lost 6 bases and the J segment 7 bases; nucleotides outside the gene matches: 7. This CDR3 is built from 14 residues. The CDR3 reads CASSPGGWNGELFF. Here the CDR3 DNA reads TGTGCCAGCAGCCCGGGAGGGTGGAACGGGGAGCTGTTTTTT.